This T cell receptor (beta chain) was sequenced during a study of shared clonotypes between healthy human individuals. Sequenced by immunoSEQ multiplex PCR; TCRdb stores in-frame clones only, minus some. The profile shows roughly 2,300,000 clones, roughly 90% of them singletons. CDR1 is SGHRS, CDR2 YFSETQ, per germline. CDR3 length equals 13 residues. Trimming removed 0 bases at V and 7 bases at J, with 11 bases between. Input material: naive CD4+ T cells from PBMCs. Stated subset: CD45RA+ positively selected. The rearrangement joins TRBV5-1 to TRBJ2-7; a weak D match, TRBD1 (5 bases). The source is a man younger than 35 in good health. Some clones in this sample may be carry-over from other donors' samples. CDR3 in amino acids: CASSLAQGEEQYF. Here the CDR3 DNA reads TGCGCCAGCAGCTTGGCGCAGGGTGAAGAGCAGTACTTC.